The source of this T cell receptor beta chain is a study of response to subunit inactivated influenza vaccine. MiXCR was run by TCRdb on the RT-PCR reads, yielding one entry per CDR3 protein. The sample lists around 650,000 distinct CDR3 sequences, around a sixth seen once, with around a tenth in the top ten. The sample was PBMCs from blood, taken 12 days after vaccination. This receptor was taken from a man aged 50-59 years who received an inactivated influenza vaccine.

CDR3 residues: CSVGQGQLYTDTQYF. CDR3 DNA sequence: TGCAGCGTTGGTCAGGGTCAGCTTTACACAGATACGCAGTATTTT. The chain is built from TRBV29-1 and TRBJ2-3; D is possibly TRBD1 (5 bases). The CDR3 loop spans 15 amino acids. The V end lost 4 bases, the J end lost 2 bases, and 16 bases lay between the germline ends. Germline assignment: CDR1 SQVTM and CDR2 ANQGSEA.